The clone carrying this T cell receptor beta chain was counted a single time. The target antigen is unknown. At one of its ends the junction is not consistent with the germline gene, which may arise from a read error. This specimen includes other DNA sequences encoding the same CDR3. This sample was included in a study of cytomegalovirus exposure and HLA in healthy donors. In the study overall: Inside one of the first data releases sat 75 million to 100 million unique TCRs taken from HLA-typed donors. Study-wide points: In a later analysis, TCR beta V- and J-gene trimming showed a link to a missense DCLRE1C variant. About 87% or about 30% of the time was how often most TCR beta V segments were productive, according to an earlier analysis.

Germline V gene sequence: CDR1 MDHEN, CDR2 SYDVKM. This CDR3 has 15 amino acids. Primers for the PCR totalled 60 Vbeta and 13 Jbeta. Produced via immunoSEQ multiplex PCR; TCRdb's table is partial and in-frame only. The table lists around 300,000 clones, roughly two thirds of them singletons. This receptor was identified in a female donor in good health and CMV-seronegative. The J gene is TRBJ2-7, the V gene TRBV28; 11 nucleotides agree with TRBD1. The source material was PBMCs. The CDR3 loop is CASRAAGTGGGEQYF. As DNA, the CDR3 is TGTGCTAGCAGGGCTGCCGGGACAGGGGGTGGCGAGCAGTACTTC. The full variable domain, completed using reference TRBV28 and TRBJ2-7, is DVKVTQSSRYLVKRTGEKVFLECVQDMDHENMFWYRQDPGLGLRLIYFSYDVKMKEKGDIPEGYSVSREKKERFSLILESASTNQTSMYLCASRAAGTGGGEQYFGPGTRLTVT.